Included here is one T cell receptor (beta chain) sequence, with context. What it binds is unknown. Once obtained from cultured CD4+ T cells, the DNA was sequenced using the Oncomine TCR Beta short-read assay. TCRdb recomputed calls from the PCR reads with MiXCR, one row per CDR3 protein. Here the sample spans roughly 13,000 distinct CDR3 sequences, just under 75% being singletons. This entry is derived from a study of vaccination and CD4 T cells after COVID-19. In the study overall: Four females and six males made up the convalescents, with two Hispanic.

Documented treatment: approximately nine-day PBMC culture with coronavirus spike peptide pools or control peptides (ViraFEST assay). Cells received half-medium changes with fresh IL-2 medium on days 3 and 7. The V end was cut by 7 bases, the J end by 7 bases, with 7 bases between. The germline gives CDR1 KGHDR, CDR2 SFDVKD. The CDR3 extends over 11 amino acids. The sequence was collected from a human donor who had recovered from COVID-19. Sequences were obtained from CD4+ T cells from blood, cultured in vitro. This chain uses TRBV24-1 with TRBJ2-1; maybe TRBD1 (5 bases). The DNA of the CDR3 is TGTGCCACCAGACACAGGAATGAGCAGTTCTTC. It is translated as CATRHRNEQFF.